A selection of T cell receptor beta chains follows, all from one sample in a study of blood T cell repertoires in COVID-19. Clones were read by immunoSEQ multiplex PCR, and TCRdb kept only the in-frame ones, dropping some. The sample has about 300,000 clones; about 90% are singletons. Material for sequencing was peripheral blood. These receptors were obtained from a man aged 18-30 years with active or convalescent COVID-19. CDR3s include the opening cysteine and the closing phenylalanine or tryptophan. The order of the fields is V gene, J gene, D gene, clone size, CDR3 DNA, CDR3 protein. D genes are given only for firm matches. Clone size is shown for a subset of rows, as once, few, many or a class of expanded clone.

v_gene: TRBV28
j_gene: TRBJ2-1
d_gene: TRBD2
abundance: few
CDR3nt: TGTGCCAGCAGCTCTAGCGGGAGGGCCCCACAATCCTACAATGAGCAGTTCTTC
CDR3aa: CASSSSGRAPQSYNEQFF

v_gene: TRBV6-1
j_gene: TRBJ2-7
d_gene: TRBD1
abundance: .
CDR3nt: TGTGCCAGCAGTGAACTGGGGACAGGGAGTGCCGAGCAGTACTTC
CDR3aa: CASSELGTGSAEQYF

v_gene: TRBV10-3
j_gene: TRBJ2-5
d_gene: TRBD2
abundance: .
CDR3nt: TGTGCCATCAGTGGAACGTCCCTTCGGGGAGCGGGGGGCGGCCAAGAGACCCAGTACTTC
CDR3aa: CAISGTSLRGAGGGQETQYF

v_gene: TRBV3-1/TRBV3-2
j_gene: TRBJ2-7
d_gene: TRBD1
abundance: .
CDR3nt: TGTGCCAGCAGCCCAACCGGGACAGGATACGAGCAGTACTTC
CDR3aa: CASSPTGTGYEQYF

v_gene: TRBV12-2
j_gene: TRBJ2-7
d_gene: .
abundance: once
CDR3nt: TGTGCAAGTCGTTTGCGGGGGAAGGGCAGGACCTACGAGCAGTACTTC
CDR3aa: CASRLRGKGRTYEQYF

v_gene: TRBV24-1
j_gene: TRBJ2-5
d_gene: TRBD2
abundance: .
CDR3nt: TGTGCCACCAGGCCGACTAGCGGGGTCGTGGTTCAAGAGACCCAGTACTTC
CDR3aa: CATRPTSGVVVQETQYF

v_gene: TRBV28
j_gene: TRBJ2-7
d_gene: .
abundance: .
CDR3nt: TGTGCCAGCAGTTCCCTAGGCGGGGTAATCTCCTACGAGCAGTACTTC
CDR3aa: CASSSLGGVISYEQYF

v_gene: TRBV18
j_gene: TRBJ2-1
d_gene: .
abundance: .
CDR3nt: TGTGCCAGCTCACCACCCGCAACAGGGAAGCGTACCGGGTCCTACAATGAGCAGTTCTTC
CDR3aa: CASSPPATGKRTGSYNEQFF

v_gene: TRBV28
j_gene: TRBJ2-5
d_gene: TRBD2
abundance: once
CDR3nt: TGTGCCAGCAGTTTTGGCGGACTAGCGGGGGAGACCCAGTACTTC
CDR3aa: CASSFGGLAGETQYF

v_gene: TRBV28
j_gene: TRBJ2-1
d_gene: TRBD1
abundance: once
CDR3nt: TGTGCCAGCAGAGGACCCGGGACAGTTCAAAACAATGAGCAGTTCTTC
CDR3aa: CASRGPGTVQNNEQFF

v_gene: TRBV2
j_gene: TRBJ2-1
d_gene: TRBD2
abundance: .
CDR3nt: TGTGCCAGCGAACCCGGGACTAGAGGATTCGATGAGCAGTTCTTC
CDR3aa: CASEPGTRGFDEQFF

v_gene: TRBV10-3
j_gene: TRBJ2-5
d_gene: TRBD2
abundance: .
CDR3nt: TGTGCCATCAGTGAGGGTGCGGGGGGAAAAGAGACCCAGTACTTC
CDR3aa: CAISEGAGGKETQYF

v_gene: TRBV28
j_gene: TRBJ1-1
d_gene: .
abundance: .
CDR3nt: TGTGCCAGCAGTTTAATGCGGGGCACTGAAGCTTTCTTT
CDR3aa: CASSLMRGTEAFF

v_gene: TRBV5-6
j_gene: TRBJ1-2
d_gene: TRBD1
abundance: .
CDR3nt: TGTGCCAGCAGCGAGGACAGGGACGATGGCTACACCTTC
CDR3aa: CASSEDRDDGYTF

v_gene: TRBV5-1
j_gene: TRBJ2-2
d_gene: TRBD2
abundance: .
CDR3nt: TGCGCCAGCAGCTCCCGTAGCGGGTCGAACACCGGGGAGCTGTTTTTT
CDR3aa: CASSSRSGSNTGELFF

v_gene: TRBV21-1
j_gene: TRBJ2-7
d_gene: .
abundance: .
CDR3nt: TGTGCCAGCAGCAAAGGAGGGGGCGAGCAGTACTTC
CDR3aa: CASSKGGGEQYF

v_gene: TRBV5-8
j_gene: TRBJ2-1
d_gene: .
abundance: .
CDR3nt: TGTGCCAGCAGCTTTCCCGGCGGTGAGCAGTTCTTC
CDR3aa: CASSFPGGEQFF

v_gene: TRBV7-2
j_gene: TRBJ1-1
d_gene: .
abundance: .
CDR3nt: TGTGCCAGCAGCGTGGACAGTTTGGGCACTGAAGCTTTCTTT
CDR3aa: CASSVDSLGTEAFF

v_gene: TRBV18
j_gene: TRBJ1-5
d_gene: .
abundance: .
CDR3nt: TGTGCCAGCTCCCACCAAAGAGGCAATCAGCCCCAGCATTTT
CDR3aa: CASSHQRGNQPQHF

v_gene: TRBV4-1
j_gene: TRBJ2-1
d_gene: TRBD2
abundance: .
CDR3nt: TGCGCCAGCAGCGTAGCGGGAGGCAATGAGCAGTTCTTC
CDR3aa: CASSVAGGNEQFF

v_gene: TRBV12-3/TRBV12-4
j_gene: TRBJ1-2
d_gene: TRBD1
abundance: once
CDR3nt: TGTGCCAGCAGCCCGGACAGGGACGATGGCTACACCTTC
CDR3aa: CASSPDRDDGYTF

v_gene: TRBV7-7
j_gene: TRBJ2-3
d_gene: .
abundance: .
CDR3nt: TGTGCCAGCAGCCAAACAGGGTTTAGCACAGATACGCAGTATTTT
CDR3aa: CASSQTGFSTDTQYF

v_gene: TRBV28
j_gene: TRBJ2-1
d_gene: TRBD2
abundance: .
CDR3nt: TGTGCCAGCAGCCTAAAATTCGGGACTAGCGAGAGGAGTGAGCAGTTCTTC
CDR3aa: CASSLKFGTSERSEQFF

v_gene: TRBV11-2
j_gene: TRBJ2-5
d_gene: .
abundance: .
CDR3nt: TGTGCCAGCAGCTTAGAAGTGACTAGACAAGAGACCCAGTACTTC
CDR3aa: CASSLEVTRQETQYF

v_gene: TRBV9
j_gene: TRBJ1-2
d_gene: .
abundance: .
CDR3nt: TGTGCCAGCAGCGTAGTGAGACAGTTCAGCTACACCTTC
CDR3aa: CASSVVRQFSYTF

v_gene: TRBV2
j_gene: TRBJ1-3
d_gene: .
abundance: .
CDR3nt: TGTGCCAGCCGATCCTGGGACATTTCATTAAGCTCTGGAAACACCATATATTTT
CDR3aa: CASRSWDISLSSGNTIYF

v_gene: TRBV6-5
j_gene: TRBJ1-5
d_gene: TRBD1
abundance: once
CDR3nt: TGTGCCAGCATTTGGAACAGGGGGGGAAATCAGCCCCAGCATTTT
CDR3aa: CASIWNRGGNQPQHF

v_gene: TRBV15
j_gene: TRBJ1-6
d_gene: .
abundance: .
CDR3nt: TGTGCCACCAGCAGAGCCGCGTTCGGTTCACCCCTCCACTTT
CDR3aa: CATSRAAFGSPLHF

v_gene: TRBV28
j_gene: TRBJ1-1
d_gene: .
abundance: .
CDR3nt: TGTGCCAGCAGTCGGGAAAGGGACACTGAAGCTTTCTTT
CDR3aa: CASSRERDTEAFF

v_gene: TRBV7-8
j_gene: TRBJ1-4
d_gene: .
abundance: .
CDR3nt: TGTGCCAGCAGCTTAGCTTATGTAACTAATGAAAAACTGTTTTTT
CDR3aa: CASSLAYVTNEKLFF

v_gene: TRBV29-1
j_gene: TRBJ2-5
d_gene: .
abundance: .
CDR3nt: TGCAGCGTTGACCCTAGATTAGAGACCCAGTACTTC
CDR3aa: CSVDPRLETQYF

v_gene: TRBV29-1
j_gene: TRBJ2-3
d_gene: TRBD2
abundance: .
CDR3nt: TGCAGCGTTGACCGGACTAGCGGGAGTGCAGATACGCAGTATTTT
CDR3aa: CSVDRTSGSADTQYF

v_gene: TRBV6-5
j_gene: TRBJ2-7
d_gene: TRBD1
abundance: once
CDR3nt: TGTGCCAGCACGGACAGGGTGTCCGAGCAGTACTTC
CDR3aa: CASTDRVSEQYF

v_gene: TRBV18
j_gene: TRBJ2-2
d_gene: TRBD2
abundance: .
CDR3nt: TGTGCCAGCTCACAGCTAGTAGGACTAGCGACCGGGGAGCTGTTTTTT
CDR3aa: CASSQLVGLATGELFF

v_gene: TRBV7-9
j_gene: TRBJ2-1
d_gene: TRBD1
abundance: .
CDR3nt: TGTGCCAGCAGCTTATGGACAGGGGAGGTCCATGAGCAGTTCTTC
CDR3aa: CASSLWTGEVHEQFF

v_gene: TRBV2
j_gene: TRBJ1-4
d_gene: TRBD1
abundance: .
CDR3nt: TGTGCCAGCAGTTCACAGGGGCTTCGGGAAAAACTGTTTTTT
CDR3aa: CASSSQGLREKLFF

v_gene: TRBV27
j_gene: TRBJ2-1
d_gene: TRBD2
abundance: .
CDR3nt: TGTGCCAACCCGACACTAGCGGGAGGGTATAATGAGCAGTTCTTC
CDR3aa: CANPTLAGGYNEQFF

v_gene: TRBV12-3/TRBV12-4
j_gene: TRBJ2-5
d_gene: .
abundance: .
CDR3nt: TGTGCCAGCACTCTTGGCGGTACGGGGACCCAGTACTTC
CDR3aa: CASTLGGTGTQYF

v_gene: TRBV5-1
j_gene: TRBJ1-3
d_gene: .
abundance: .
CDR3nt: TGCGCCAGCAGCTTGGGGGACAACTCTGGAAACACCATATATTTT
CDR3aa: CASSLGDNSGNTIYF

v_gene: TRBV4-1
j_gene: TRBJ2-1
d_gene: TRBD1
abundance: .
CDR3nt: TGCGCCAGCAGCCGATCATTCAGGACAGGACACAATGAGCAGTTCTTC
CDR3aa: CASSRSFRTGHNEQFF

v_gene: TRBV12-3/TRBV12-4
j_gene: TRBJ2-3
d_gene: TRBD2
abundance: .
CDR3nt: TGTGCCAGCAGCCCGGGGGGTGATACGCAGTATTTT
CDR3aa: CASSPGGDTQYF

v_gene: TRBV6-2/TRBV6-3
j_gene: TRBJ1-5
d_gene: .
abundance: .
CDR3nt: TGTGCCAGCAGCAGAACAGGGAGAAATCAGCCCCAGCATTTT
CDR3aa: CASSRTGRNQPQHF

v_gene: TRBV6-2/TRBV6-3
j_gene: TRBJ2-7
d_gene: .
abundance: .
CDR3nt: TGTGCCAGCAGTTACTCGAGTCTAACCTACGAGCAGTACTTC
CDR3aa: CASSYSSLTYEQYF

v_gene: TRBV5-1
j_gene: TRBJ2-3
d_gene: .
abundance: once
CDR3nt: TGCGCCAGCAGCCCGATGAGGGCAGGCACAGATACGCAGTATTTT
CDR3aa: CASSPMRAGTDTQYF

v_gene: TRBV2
j_gene: TRBJ1-4
d_gene: TRBD1
abundance: .
CDR3nt: TGTGCCAGCAGAAGACAGGGGATAAATGAAAAACTGTTTTTT
CDR3aa: CASRRQGINEKLFF